Presented here are 23 T cell receptor beta chains from one specimen sequenced in a study of regulatory T cells in long-lasting Graves disease (dated by TCRdb to the early 2020s). The library was obtained by multiplex PCR. The sequencer listed for this sample is Illumina HiSeq 4000. TCR beta libraries were built with iRepertoire HTBI primers and Arm-PCR amplification of CDR3 regions. Starting from the raw public reads, TCRdb applied fastp trimming at Q25, assembled clones with MiXCR and retained in-frame beta chains. Identical CDR3 protein sequences are pooled into one entry, listed with their most common genes and DNA. The sample table records roughly 500,000 distinct CDR3 sequences; around 15% of these occur just once. Of the sample, more than 15% falls within the top ten clones. The time point label, as the study defines it: newly diagnosed GD, antithyroid drugs for less than 3 months. For both TCR sequencing and RNA sequencing, RNA was extracted from PBMCs in TRIzol.

A further study also used this sample, focusing on T cells in Graves' hyperthyroidism and ophthalmopathy.

Here the sequenced sample was peripheral blood mononuclear cells (PBMCs), taken at new diagnosis, from a patient treated with antithyroid drugs. The source of these receptors is a woman in her forties or fifties with Graves disease. Donor details come from another sample of the same person, matched by shared clones.

This clonotype was counted only a few times. The chain has TRBV24-1 and TRBJ2-1; 7 bases align to TRBD2. This CDR3 is built from 14 residues. The trim removed 10 bases at V and 0 bases at J, leaving 5 bases unmatched. The germline V gene encodes CDR1 KGHDR and CDR2 SFDVKD. CDR3 loop: CATGWGGSYNEQFF. The CDR3 nucleotides read TGTGCCACAGGGTGGGGGGGCTCCTACAATGAGCAGTTCTTC.

The chain links TRBV9 to TRBJ2-7; D perhaps matches TRBD2 (6 bases). The CDR3 is 15 residues long. Germline-derived CDR1 and CDR2 are SGDLS and YYNGEE. V gave up 0 bases and J gave up 4 bases, with 14 bases separating them. This chain's CDR3 is CASSVGPVGLYEQYF. Written as DNA, the CDR3 is TGTGCCAGCAGCGTAGGTCCAGTGGGACTTTACGAGCAGTACTTC.

This clonotype occurred many times. This chain joins TRBV28 and TRBJ1-1, with 11 bases identical to TRBD1. The junction had 9 bases not matched to a gene; V was cut back by 10 bases and J by 5 bases. Germline lookup yields CDR1 MDHEN and CDR2 SYDVKM. This CDR3 is built from 14 residues. CDR3 nucleotide sequence: TGTGCCACTTCCCCGGGACAGGGGGGGACTGAAGCTTTCTTT. Protein product: CATSPGQGGTEAFF.

This clonotype was detected a few times. This chain links TRBV11-2 with TRBJ2-7; tentatively, D is TRBD1 (6 bases). V dropped 6 bases and J dropped 5 bases, with 14 bases sitting between them. CDR1 is SGHAT and CDR2 is FQNNGV in the germline V gene. The length of the CDR3 is 13 residues. The CDR3 sequence is CASRPQGSDEQYF. The CDR3, as DNA: TGTGCCAGCAGGCCACAGGGTTCTGACGAGCAGTACTTC.

The chain joins TRBV10-3 to TRBJ2-1, with D uncertain. This CDR3 is 16 amino acids long. V dropped 3 bases and J dropped 5 bases, with 17 bases sitting between them. CDR1 and CDR2 from the germline V gene are ENHRY and SYGVKD. The CDR3 nucleotides read TGTGCCATCAGTGAAATCAGCTGGGCCCGGGACAATGAGCAGTTCTTC. Amino acid sequence: CAISEISWARDNEQFF.

V gene TRBV5-1 combines with J gene TRBJ2-5, with D possibly TRBD2 on 6 matching bases. The CDR3 spans 13 residues. Germline CDR1 is SGHRS and CDR2 is YFSETQ. Trimming left V 0 bases short and J 5 bases short, with 8 bases between. The CDR3: CASSLASEETQYF. Written as DNA, the CDR3 is TGCGCCAGCAGCTTGGCTAGCGAGGAGACCCAGTACTTC.

This clonotype showed up many times. This sequence joins TRBV20-1 and TRBJ2-2; no clear D. The length of the CDR3 is 13 residues. Germline V gives CDR1 DFQATT, CDR2 SNEGSKA (reference sequence). Trimming shortened V by 0 bases and J by 2 bases, and 4 bases separated the two germline ends. The CDR3 reads CSAREPNTGELFF. CDR3 DNA sequence: TGCAGTGCTAGAGAGCCCAACACCGGGGAGCTGTTTTTT.

This clonotype was observed at least ten times. The chain links TRBV20-1 to TRBJ2-5; 10 bases fit TRBD2. Germline V gene data show CDR1 as DFQATT and CDR2 as SNEGSKA (reference sequence). V was clipped by 5 bases and J by 5 bases; unmatched bases: 2. This CDR3 is built from 12 residues. The CDR3, as DNA: TGCAGTGCTGCTAGCGGGAGTGAGACCCAGTACTTC. Amino acids: CSAASGSETQYF.

This chain uses TRBV5-5 with TRBJ2-1, with 9 nucleotides matching TRBD1. With 4 bases clipped from V and 8 bases from J, the junction kept 7 bases outside the gene matches. This CDR3 has 14 amino acids. Germline V CDR1 and CDR2: SGHKS, YYEKEE (reference sequence). The CDR3 spells CASSPRDRVHEQFF. In nucleotides, the CDR3 is TGTGCCAGCAGCCCCCGGGACAGGGTCCATGAGCAGTTCTTC.

Regarding this clonotype: This may arise from a read error, as a much more abundant clone is one base away. This chain joins TRBV6-1 and TRBJ1-5; the D is unclear. CDR1 is MNHNS and CDR2 is SASEGT in the germline V gene. The CDR3 length is 13 residues. The CDR3 here is CASSVESNQPRHF. The CDR3 DNA follows: TGTGCCAGCAGTGTAGAATCGAATCAGCCCCGGCATTTT.

The chain has TRBV4-2 and TRBJ2-1; tentatively, D is TRBD1 or TRBD2 (6 bases each). V was clipped by 4 bases and J by 8 bases, with 15 bases between them. This CDR3 region has 14 residues. Germline CDR1 LGHNA, CDR2 YNFKEQ. The CDR3 sequence is CASSPEGGADEQFF. In DNA form, the CDR3 reads TGTGCCAGCAGCCCGGAGGGGGGCGCAGATGAGCAGTTCTTC.

This clonotype appeared many times. The rearrangement joins TRBV29-1 to TRBJ2-1; 11 bases agree with TRBD2. The CDR3 has 14 residues. The germline gives CDR1 SQVTM, CDR2 ANQGSEA. The V gene end was trimmed by 6 bases and the J gene end by 8 bases; junction bases not matched to a gene: 9. CDR3 sequence: CSVVAGTSGYEQFF. The CDR3 coding sequence is TGCAGCGTAGTAGCCGGGACTAGCGGCTATGAGCAGTTCTTC.

The V gene is TRBV5-1, the J gene TRBJ2-5; D remains unclear. CDR1 and CDR2 (germline): SGHRS, YFSETQ. This CDR3 is built from 13 residues. The ends were cut back, 3 bases at V and 5 bases at J, with 11 bases in the middle. The CDR3 DNA is TGCGCCAGCAGCTCGACGAACTTGGAGACCCAGTACTTC. Amino acid sequence: CASSSTNLETQYF.

Comment on this clonotype: This may stem from a read error, because a much larger clone lies one nucleotide away. V is TRBV12-5 and J is TRBJ2-5; 11 bases are shared with TRBD2. The length of the CDR3 is 15 residues. Germline CDR1 reads LGHNT; CDR2 reads FRNRAP. The CDR3 sequence: CASGQGTSGQENQYF. The CDR3 bases are TGTGCTAGTGGTCAAGGGACTAGCGGACAAGAGAACCAGTACTTC.

The chain uses TRBV19 and TRBJ2-1; D might be TRBD1 (6 bases). V was clipped by 7 bases and J by 5 bases, with 15 bases between them. CDR1 LNHDA and CDR2 SQIVND come from the germline V gene (reference sequence). The CDR3 spans 14 residues. DNA for the CDR3: TGTGCCAGTACCCAAGGGGACACCGACAATGAGCAGTTCTTC. This translates into CASTQGDTDNEQFF. The variable domain in full, with the rest retrieved from reference TRBV19 and TRBJ2-1, is DGGITQSPKYLFRKEGQNVTLSCEQNLNHDAMYWYRQDPGQGLRLIYYSQIVNDFQKGDIAEGYSVSREKKESFPLTVTSAQKNPTAFYLCASTQGDTDNEQFFGPGTRLTVL.

The chain has TRBV12-3 or TRBV12-4 and TRBJ1-5, with D unresolved. The CDR3 sequence is 13 residues long. Trimming removed 1 base from V and 7 bases from J, with 8 bases in between. The CDR3 sequence: CASSLGVTQPQHF. The DNA of the CDR3 is TGTGCCAGCAGTTTAGGGGTAACACAGCCCCAGCATTTT.

In its sample, this clonotype was seen a few times. The chain joins TRBV14 to TRBJ2-3; the D gene is possibly TRBD2 (6 bases). This CDR3 comprises 15 residues. Trimming removed 1 base at V and 2 bases at J, with 10 bases between. The germline V gene has CDR1 SGHDN and CDR2 FVKESK. In DNA form, the CDR3 reads TGTGCCAGCAGCCAAGGAGTAGCGGACACAGATACGCAGTATTTT. It yields the protein CASSQGVADTDTQYF.

This clonotype occurred many times. This sequence joins TRBV11-2 and TRBJ2-7, with D perhaps assigned TRBD1 or TRBD2 (5 bases each). This CDR3 contains 14 residues. V gave up 3 bases and J gave up 2 bases, with 11 bases separating them. Germline CDR1 and CDR2: SGHAT and FQNNGV. CDR3 nucleotide sequence: TGTGCCAGCAGCTTCCGGGACGGAGCCTACGAGCAGTACTTC. It codes for CASSFRDGAYEQYF. The full variable domain, completed using reference TRBV11-2 and TRBJ2-7, is EAGVAQSPRYKIIEKRQSVAFWCNPISGHATLYWYQQILGQGPKLLIQFQNNGVVDDSQLPKDRFSAERLKGVDSTLKIQPAKLEDSAVYLCASSFRDGAYEQYFGPGTRLTVT.

This chain connects TRBV9 to TRBJ2-7; unclear D gene. Germline V gene lookup returns CDR1 SGDLS and CDR2 YYNGEE. Trimming took off 0 bases at V and 0 bases at J, with 10 bases between the two ends. The CDR3 runs 15 residues. The CDR3 protein is CASSVEGSASYEQYF. The CDR3 region has the DNA TGTGCCAGCAGCGTAGAGGGTTCTGCCTCCTACGAGCAGTACTTC.

This clonotype appeared many times. The chain joins TRBV6-4 to TRBJ2-3; 7 bases are shared with TRBD2. CDR3 length: 17 amino acids. Germline CDR1 MRHNA, CDR2 SNTAGT. V shed 1 base, J shed 1 base, and the junction held 8 bases outside the gene matches. CDR3 sequence: CASSDYWSSGRTDTQYF. The CDR3 DNA reads as TGTGCCAGCAGTGACTACTGGAGTAGCGGGCGCACAGATACGCAGTATTTT.

In the case of this clonotype: A much more abundant neighbour one base away suggests this may be a read error. This chain links TRBV9 with TRBJ1-5; a possible D gene is TRBD1 (5 bases). CDR1 is SGDLS, CDR2 YYNGEE, per germline. The ends were cut back, 3 bases at V and 4 bases at J, with 17 bases in the middle. CDR3 length: 16 residues. Written as DNA, the CDR3 is TGTGCCAGCAGCGCTAACGGGGGTGCTGGGAATCAGCCCCAGCATTTT. Protein sequence: CASSANGGAGNQPQHF. Complete variable domain (other parts from reference TRBV9 and TRBJ1-5): DSGVTQTPKHLITATGQRVTLRCSPRSGDLSVYWYQQSLDQGLQFLIQYYNGEERAKGNILERFSAQQFPDLHSELNLSSLELGDSALYFCASSANGGAGNQPQHFGDGTRLSIL.

This chain uses TRBV19 with TRBJ2-5; TRBD2 aligns across 13 bases. The V segment lost 5 bases and the J segment 5 bases; nucleotides outside the gene matches: 8. Germline V lookup: CDR1 LNHDA, CDR2 SQIVND (reference sequence). CDR3 length: 16 amino acids. The CDR3: CASSAGLAGRGETQYF. The CDR3 nucleotides read TGTGCCAGTAGTGCGGGACTAGCGGGACGAGGGGAGACCCAGTACTTC. The full variable domain, rest sourced from reference TRBV19 and TRBJ2-5, is DGGITQSPKYLFRKEGQNVTLSCEQNLNHDAMYWYRQDPGQGLRLIYYSQIVNDFQKGDIAEGYSVSREKKESFPLTVTSAQKNPTAFYLCASSAGLAGRGETQYFGPGTRLLVL.

This clonotype occurred a few times. This chain uses TRBV28 with TRBJ1-5; tentatively, D is TRBD1 (5 bases). V lost 7 bases to trimming and J lost 10 bases, with 14 bases between them. The CDR3 is made up of 12 amino acids. Germline V lookup: CDR1 MDHEN, CDR2 SYDVKM. The CDR3 DNA reads as TGTGCCAGCACTACGACAGCCACCCCCCAGCATTTT. This encodes CASTTTATPQHF. The full variable domain, completed using reference TRBV28 and TRBJ1-5, is DVKVTQSSRYLVKRTGEKVFLECVQDMDHENMFWYRQDPGLGLRLIYFSYDVKMKEKGDIPEGYSVSREKKERFSLILESASTNQTSMYLCASTTTATPQHFGDGTRLSIL.